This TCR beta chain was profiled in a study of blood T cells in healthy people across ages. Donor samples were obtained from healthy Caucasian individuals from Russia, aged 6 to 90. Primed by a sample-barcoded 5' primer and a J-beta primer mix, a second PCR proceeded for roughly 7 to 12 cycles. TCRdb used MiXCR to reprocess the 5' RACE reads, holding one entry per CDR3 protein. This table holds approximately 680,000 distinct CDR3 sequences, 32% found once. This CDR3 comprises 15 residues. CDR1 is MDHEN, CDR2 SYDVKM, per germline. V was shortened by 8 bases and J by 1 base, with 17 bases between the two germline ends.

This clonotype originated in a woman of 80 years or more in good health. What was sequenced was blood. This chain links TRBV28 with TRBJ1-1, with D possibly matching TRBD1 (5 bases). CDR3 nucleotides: TGTGCCAGCCTCAACCGGGGGGGACCGAACACTGAAGCTTTCTTT. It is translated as CASLNRGGPNTEAFF.